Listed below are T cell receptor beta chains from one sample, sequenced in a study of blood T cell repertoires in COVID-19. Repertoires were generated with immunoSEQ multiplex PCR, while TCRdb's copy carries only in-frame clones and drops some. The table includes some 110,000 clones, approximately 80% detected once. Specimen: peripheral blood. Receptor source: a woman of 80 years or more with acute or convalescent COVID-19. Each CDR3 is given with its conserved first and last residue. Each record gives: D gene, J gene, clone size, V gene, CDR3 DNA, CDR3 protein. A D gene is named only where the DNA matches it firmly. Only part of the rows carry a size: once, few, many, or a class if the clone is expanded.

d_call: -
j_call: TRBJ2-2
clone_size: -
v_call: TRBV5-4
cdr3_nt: TGTGCCAGCAGCTTGGGCTATACAGGTTATACCGGGGAGCTGTTTTTT
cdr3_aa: CASSLGYTGYTGELFF

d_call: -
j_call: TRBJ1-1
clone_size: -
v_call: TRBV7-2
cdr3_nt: TGTGCCAGCAGCTTAGGGCGGGGGTTTGAAGCTTTCTTT
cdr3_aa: CASSLGRGFEAFF

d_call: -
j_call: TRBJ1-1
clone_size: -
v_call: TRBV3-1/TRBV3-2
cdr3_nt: TGTGCCAGCAGCCAGGCAGAAAACACTGAAGCTTTCTTT
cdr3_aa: CASSQAENTEAFF

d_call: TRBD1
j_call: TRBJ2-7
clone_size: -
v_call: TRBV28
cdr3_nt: TGTGCCAGCAGTCCCCTCCGGACAGGGGGGTCTACCGAGCAGTACTTC
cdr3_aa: CASSPLRTGGSTEQYF

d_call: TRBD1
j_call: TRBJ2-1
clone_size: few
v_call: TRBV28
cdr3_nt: TGTGCCAGCAGTCCAACAGGGGTAGGCGATGAGCAGTTCTTC
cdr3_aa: CASSPTGVGDEQFF

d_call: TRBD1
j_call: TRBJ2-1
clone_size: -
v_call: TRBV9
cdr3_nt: TGTGCCAGCAGCGGCCGGGACAGGACATACAATGAGCAGTTCTTC
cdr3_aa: CASSGRDRTYNEQFF

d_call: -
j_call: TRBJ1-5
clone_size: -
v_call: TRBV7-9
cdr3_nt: TGTGCCAGCAGCTCCACAAACGGCAATCAGCCCCAGCATTTT
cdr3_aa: CASSSTNGNQPQHF

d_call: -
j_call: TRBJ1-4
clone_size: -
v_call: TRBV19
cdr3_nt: TGTGCCAGTAGTCAACGGGGCCTTGCGGGGGAAAAACTGTTTTTT
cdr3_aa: CASSQRGLAGEKLFF

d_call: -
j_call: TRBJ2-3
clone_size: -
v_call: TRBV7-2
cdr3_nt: TGTGCCAGCAGCCCCCGGGAGTTTAGCACAGATACGCAGTATTTT
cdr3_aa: CASSPREFSTDTQYF

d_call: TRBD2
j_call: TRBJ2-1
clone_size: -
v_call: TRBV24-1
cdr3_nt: TGTGCCACCAGTGGCAATCTAGCGGACTCCTACAATGAGCAGTTCTTC
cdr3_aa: CATSGNLADSYNEQFF

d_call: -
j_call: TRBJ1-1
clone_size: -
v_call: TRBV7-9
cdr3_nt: TGTGCCAGCAGCTTACTAATGGACACTGAAGCTTTCTTT
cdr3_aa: CASSLLMDTEAFF

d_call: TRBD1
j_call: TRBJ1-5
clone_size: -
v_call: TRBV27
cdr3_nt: TGTGCCAGCAGTTTATCCTTCAGGGGGCAAAGCAATCAGCCCCAGCATTTT
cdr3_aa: CASSLSFRGQSNQPQHF

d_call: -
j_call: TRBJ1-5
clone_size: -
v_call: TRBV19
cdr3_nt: TGTGCCAGTAGTGTACCAGGGGTTTCCAATCAGCCCCAGCATTTT
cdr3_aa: CASSVPGVSNQPQHF

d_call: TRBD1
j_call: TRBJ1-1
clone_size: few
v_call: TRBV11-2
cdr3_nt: TGTGCCAGCAGCTCCTCGGACAGGGGGACTGAAGCTTTCTTT
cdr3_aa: CASSSSDRGTEAFF

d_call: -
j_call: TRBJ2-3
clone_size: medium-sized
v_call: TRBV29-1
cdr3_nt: TGCAGCGTTGCCGGGAGTAACACAGATACGCAGTATTTT
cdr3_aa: CSVAGSNTDTQYF

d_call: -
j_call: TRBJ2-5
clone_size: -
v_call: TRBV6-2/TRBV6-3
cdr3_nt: TGTGCCAGCAGTTCCTTCTGGGCAAAAGAGACCCAGTACTTC
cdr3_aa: CASSSFWAKETQYF

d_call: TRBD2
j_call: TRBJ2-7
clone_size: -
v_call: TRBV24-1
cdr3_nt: TGTGCCACCAGTGATTATTCTAGCGGGACCTACGAGCAGTACTTC
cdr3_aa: CATSDYSSGTYEQYF

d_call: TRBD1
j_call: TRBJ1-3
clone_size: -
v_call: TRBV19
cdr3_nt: TGTGCCAGTAGCGGGGACAGACTCCTTGGAAACACCATATATTTT
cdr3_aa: CASSGDRLLGNTIYF

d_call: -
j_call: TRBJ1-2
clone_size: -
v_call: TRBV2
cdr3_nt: TGTGCCAGCAGTGACGAGGTTGCCTATTCCGGGGGCTACACCTTC
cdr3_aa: CASSDEVAYSGGYTF

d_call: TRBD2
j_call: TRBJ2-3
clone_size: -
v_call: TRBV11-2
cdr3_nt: TGTGCCAGCAGTCGATCCCCGCTAGCGGGCACAGATACGCAGTATTTT
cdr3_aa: CASSRSPLAGTDTQYF

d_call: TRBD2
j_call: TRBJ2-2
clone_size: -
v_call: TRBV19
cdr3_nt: TGTGCCAGTAGTAGGGAGGGGCCTTACACCGGGGAGCTGTTTTTT
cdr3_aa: CASSREGPYTGELFF

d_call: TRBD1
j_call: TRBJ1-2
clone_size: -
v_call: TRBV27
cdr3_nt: TGTGCCAGCAGTTTAACAGGTACAGGGGGCATCTATGGCTACACCTTC
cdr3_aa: CASSLTGTGGIYGYTF

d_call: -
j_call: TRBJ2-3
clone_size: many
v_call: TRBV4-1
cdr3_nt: TGCGCCAGCAGCCAAGATTCTAGCGTGAGCACAGATACGCAGTATTTT
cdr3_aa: CASSQDSSVSTDTQYF

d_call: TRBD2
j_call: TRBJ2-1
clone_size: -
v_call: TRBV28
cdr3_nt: TGTGCCAGCAGTTCACCGGGACTAGCGGGAGGGAATGAGCAGTTCTTC
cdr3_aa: CASSSPGLAGGNEQFF

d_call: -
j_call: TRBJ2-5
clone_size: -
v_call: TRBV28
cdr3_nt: TGTGCCAGCAGTTTCGGACTCATCCAAGAGACCCAGTACTTC
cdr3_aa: CASSFGLIQETQYF

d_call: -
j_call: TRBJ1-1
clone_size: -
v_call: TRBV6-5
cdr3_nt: TGTGCCAGCAGTTATCGCTTACAGGCTGAAGCTTTCTTT
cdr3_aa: CASSYRLQAEAFF

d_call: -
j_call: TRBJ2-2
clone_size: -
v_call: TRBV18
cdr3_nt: TGTGCCAGCTCACCAACGGCGAACACCGGGGAGCTGTTTTTT
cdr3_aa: CASSPTANTGELFF

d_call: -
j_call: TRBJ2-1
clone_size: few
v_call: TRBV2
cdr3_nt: TGTGCCAACAGGGCGAATAAGGGAGTCAATGAGCAGTTCTTC
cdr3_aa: CANRANKGVNEQFF

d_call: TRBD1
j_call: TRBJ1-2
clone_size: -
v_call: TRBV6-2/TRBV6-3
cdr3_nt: TGTGCCAGCAGTTACGTGACAGGGGGCCACCCCTATGGCTACACCTTC
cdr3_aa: CASSYVTGGHPYGYTF

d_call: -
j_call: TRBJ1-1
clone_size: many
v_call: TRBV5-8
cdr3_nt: TGTGCCAGCAGCTTGGGGTGGAAGGGGCCGAACACTGAAGCTTTCTTT
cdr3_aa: CASSLGWKGPNTEAFF

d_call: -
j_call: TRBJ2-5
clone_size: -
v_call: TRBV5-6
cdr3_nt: TGTGCCAGCAGCTTGGTCGGGCCGGGAACGGAGACCCAGTACTTC
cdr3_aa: CASSLVGPGTETQYF

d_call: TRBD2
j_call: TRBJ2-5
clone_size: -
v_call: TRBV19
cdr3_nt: TGTGCCAGTAGTATTCAGCGGGGGACCCAAGAGACCCAGTACTTC
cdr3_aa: CASSIQRGTQETQYF

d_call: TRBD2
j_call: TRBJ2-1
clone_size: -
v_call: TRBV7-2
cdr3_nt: TGTGCCAGCAGCTTAGAGGGGACTAGCGGGCGATACTACAATGAGCAGTTCTTC
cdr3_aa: CASSLEGTSGRYYNEQFF

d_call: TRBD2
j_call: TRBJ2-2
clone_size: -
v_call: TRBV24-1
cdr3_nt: TGTGCCACCAGTGATTTGGGGGGGGACTCCTCGAACACCGGGGAGCTGTTTTTT
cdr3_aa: CATSDLGGDSSNTGELFF

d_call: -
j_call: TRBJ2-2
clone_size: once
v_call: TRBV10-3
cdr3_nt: TGTGCGATAGGGGCCTTTAAGGGCCCCGGGGAGCTGTTTTTT
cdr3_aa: CAIGAFKGPGELFF

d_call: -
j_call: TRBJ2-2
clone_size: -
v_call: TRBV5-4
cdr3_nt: TGTGCCAGCAGCTTGGACAGGATGGGGACCGGGGAGCTGTTTTTT
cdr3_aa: CASSLDRMGTGELFF

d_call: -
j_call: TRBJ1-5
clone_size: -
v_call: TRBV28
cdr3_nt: TGTGCCAGCCTAAGGAGTAATCAGCCCCAGCATTTT
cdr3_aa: CASLRSNQPQHF

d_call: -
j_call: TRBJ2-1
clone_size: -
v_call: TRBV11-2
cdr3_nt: TGTGCCAGCAGCTTAGAGGGGGGAAGCTACAATGAGCAGTTCTTC
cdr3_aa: CASSLEGGSYNEQFF

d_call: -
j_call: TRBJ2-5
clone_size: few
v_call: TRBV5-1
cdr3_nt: TGCGCCAGCAGCTTGGGGCGGGAAAAAGAGACCCAGTACTTC
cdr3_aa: CASSLGREKETQYF

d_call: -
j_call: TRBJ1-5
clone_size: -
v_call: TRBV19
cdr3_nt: TGTGCCAGTACCCAGTCACAGGGAGGCAATCAGCCCCAGCATTTT
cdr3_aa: CASTQSQGGNQPQHF

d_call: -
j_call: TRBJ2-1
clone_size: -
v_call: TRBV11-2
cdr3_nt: TGTGCCAGCAGCTCGTCTAATGAGCAGTTCTTC
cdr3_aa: CASSSSNEQFF

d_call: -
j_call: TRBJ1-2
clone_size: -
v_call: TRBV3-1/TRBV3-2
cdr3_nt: TGTGCCAGCAGCCCCCAACAGGGCATCCATGGCTACACCTTC
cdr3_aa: CASSPQQGIHGYTF

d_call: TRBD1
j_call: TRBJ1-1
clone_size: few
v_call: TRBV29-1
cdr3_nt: TGCAGCACGTCCGGGACAGGTGGGTCCACTGAAGCTTTCTTT
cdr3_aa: CSTSGTGGSTEAFF

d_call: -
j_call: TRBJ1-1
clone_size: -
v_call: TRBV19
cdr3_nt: TGTGCCAGTAGTTATGGAGTCACTGAAGCTTTCTTT
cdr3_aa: CASSYGVTEAFF

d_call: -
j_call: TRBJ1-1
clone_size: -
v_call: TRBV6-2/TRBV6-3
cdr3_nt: TGTGCCAGCAGTCTCGAGAATCCACTGGTGAACACTGAAGCTTTCTTT
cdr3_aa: CASSLENPLVNTEAFF

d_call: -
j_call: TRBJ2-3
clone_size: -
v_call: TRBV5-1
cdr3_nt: TGCGCCAGCAGCTCCCCCCCGGGCAGGGGCTTCACAGATACGCAGTATTTT
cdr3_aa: CASSSPPGRGFTDTQYF

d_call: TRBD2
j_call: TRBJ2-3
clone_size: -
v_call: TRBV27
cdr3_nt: TGTGCCAGCAGTTCGGCTAGCGGGAGGCGCACATATACGCAGTATTTT
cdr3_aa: CASSSASGRRTYTQYF

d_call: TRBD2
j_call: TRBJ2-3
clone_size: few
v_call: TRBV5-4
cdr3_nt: TGTGCCAGCCGCAGGGGGGGTACACTAGCGGGAGTCTCAGATACGCAGTATTTT
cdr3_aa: CASRRGGTLAGVSDTQYF

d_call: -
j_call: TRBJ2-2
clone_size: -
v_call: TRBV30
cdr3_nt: TGTGCCCGGGGAACCGGGGAGCTGTTTTTT
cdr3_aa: CARGTGELFF